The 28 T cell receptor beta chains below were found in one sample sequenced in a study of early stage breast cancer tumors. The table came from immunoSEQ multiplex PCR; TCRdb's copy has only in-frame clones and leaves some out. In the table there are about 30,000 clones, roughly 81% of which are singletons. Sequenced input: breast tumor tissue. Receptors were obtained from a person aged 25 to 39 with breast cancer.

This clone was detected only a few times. The CDR3 is CASRGANTGELFF. CDR3 coding DNA: TGTGCCAGCAGAGGAGCGAACACCGGGGAGCTGTTTTTT. This chain joins TRBV27 and TRBJ2-2; D gene ambiguous. Per the germline V gene, CDR1 is MNHEY and CDR2 is SMNVEV (reference sequence). Deletions cut 6 bases from V and 0 bases from J, with 5 bases between. This CDR3 has 13 amino acids.

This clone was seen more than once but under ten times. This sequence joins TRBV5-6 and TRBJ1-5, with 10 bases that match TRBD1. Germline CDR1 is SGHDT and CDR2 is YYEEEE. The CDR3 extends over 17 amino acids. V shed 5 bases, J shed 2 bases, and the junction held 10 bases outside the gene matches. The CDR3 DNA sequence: TGTGCCAGCAGTGCGGACAGGGGGGGTATCGGCAATCAGCCCCAGCATTTT. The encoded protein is CASSADRGGIGNQPQHF.

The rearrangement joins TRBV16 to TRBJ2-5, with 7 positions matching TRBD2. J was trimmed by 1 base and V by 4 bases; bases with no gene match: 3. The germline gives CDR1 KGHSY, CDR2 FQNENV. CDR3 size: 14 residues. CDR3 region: CASSPTSAQETQYF. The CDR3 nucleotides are TGTGCCAGCAGCCCAACTAGCGCCCAAGAGACCCAGTACTTC.

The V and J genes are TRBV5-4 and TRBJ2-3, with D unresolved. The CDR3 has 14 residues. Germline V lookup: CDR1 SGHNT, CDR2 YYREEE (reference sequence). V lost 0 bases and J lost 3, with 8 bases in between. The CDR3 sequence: CASSLDGPTDTQYF. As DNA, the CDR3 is TGTGCCAGCAGCTTGGATGGACCTACAGATACGCAGTATTTT. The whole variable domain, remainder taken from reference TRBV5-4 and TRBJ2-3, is ETGVTQSPTHLIKTRGQQVTLRCSSQSGHNTVSWYQQALGQGPQFIFQYYREEENGRGNFPPRFSGLQFPNYSSELNVNALELDDSALYLCASSLDGPTDTQYFGPGTRLTVL.

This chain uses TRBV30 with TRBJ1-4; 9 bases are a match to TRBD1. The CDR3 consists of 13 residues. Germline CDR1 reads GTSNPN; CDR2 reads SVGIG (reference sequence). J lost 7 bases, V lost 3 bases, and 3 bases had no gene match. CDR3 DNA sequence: TGTGCCTGGAGCCGGGACAGGGTTGAAAAACTGTTTTTT. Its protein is CAWSRDRVEKLFF.

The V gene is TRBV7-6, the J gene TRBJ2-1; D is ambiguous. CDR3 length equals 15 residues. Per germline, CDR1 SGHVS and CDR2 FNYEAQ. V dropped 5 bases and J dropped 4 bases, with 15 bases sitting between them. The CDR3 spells CASSPGRPLYNEQFF. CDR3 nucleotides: TGTGCCAGCAGCCCCGGGCGACCTCTATACAATGAGCAGTTCTTC.

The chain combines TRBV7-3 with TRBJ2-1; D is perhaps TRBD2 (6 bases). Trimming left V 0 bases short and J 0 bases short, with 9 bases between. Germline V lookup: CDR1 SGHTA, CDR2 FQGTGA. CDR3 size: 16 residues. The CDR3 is CASSLTAGNSYNEQFF. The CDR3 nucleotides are TGTGCCAGCAGCTTAACGGCGGGGAACTCCTACAATGAGCAGTTCTTC.

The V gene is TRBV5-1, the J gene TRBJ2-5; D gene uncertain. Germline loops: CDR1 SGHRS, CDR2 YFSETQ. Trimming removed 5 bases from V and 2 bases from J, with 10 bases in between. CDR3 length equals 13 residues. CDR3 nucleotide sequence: TGCGCCAGCAGGGTAGAAAGACAAGAGACCCAGTACTTC. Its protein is CASRVERQETQYF.

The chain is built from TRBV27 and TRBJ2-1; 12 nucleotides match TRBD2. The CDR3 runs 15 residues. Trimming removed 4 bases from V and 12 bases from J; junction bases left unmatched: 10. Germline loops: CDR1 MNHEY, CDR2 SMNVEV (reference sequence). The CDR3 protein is CASSSILAGGLRQFF. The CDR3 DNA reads TGTGCCAGCAGTTCCATCCTAGCGGGAGGGCTCCGGCAGTTCTTC.

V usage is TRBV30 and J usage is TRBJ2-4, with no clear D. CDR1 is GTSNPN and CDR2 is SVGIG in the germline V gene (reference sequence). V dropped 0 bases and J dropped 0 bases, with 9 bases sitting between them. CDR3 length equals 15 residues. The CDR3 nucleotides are TGTGCCTGGAGTGTCGGCACCGTAGCCAAAAACATTCAGTACTTC. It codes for CAWSVGTVAKNIQYF. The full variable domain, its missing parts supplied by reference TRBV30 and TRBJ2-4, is SQTIHQWPATLVQPVGSPLSLECTVEGTSNPNLYWYRQAAGRGLQLLFYSVGIGQISSEVPQNLSASRPQDRQFILSSKKLLLSDSGFYLCAWSVGTVAKNIQYFGAGTRLSVL.

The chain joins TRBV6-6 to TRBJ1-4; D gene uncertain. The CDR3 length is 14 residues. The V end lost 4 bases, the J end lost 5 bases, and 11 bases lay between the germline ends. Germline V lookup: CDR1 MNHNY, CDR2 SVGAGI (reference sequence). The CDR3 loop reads CASSSPWMNEKLFF. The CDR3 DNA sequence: TGTGCCAGCAGTTCCCCTTGGATGAATGAAAAACTGTTTTTT.

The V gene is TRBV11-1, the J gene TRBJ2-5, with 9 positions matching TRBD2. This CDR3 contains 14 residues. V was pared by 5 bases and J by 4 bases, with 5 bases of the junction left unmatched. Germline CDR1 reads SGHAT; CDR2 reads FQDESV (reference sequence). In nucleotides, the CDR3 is TGTGCCAGCAGCCCCCCTAGCGGGATAGAGACCCAGTACTTC. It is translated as CASSPPSGIETQYF.

CDR3 in amino acids: CASSVLTSYEQYF. The CDR3 nucleotides are TGTGCCAGCAGTGTCTTGACCAGCTACGAGCAGTACTTC. The chain uses TRBV6-4 and TRBJ2-7; D remains ambiguous. The CDR3 is 13 residues long. Between the trimmed V and J ends, which lost 4 bases and 3 bases, there was a span of 10 bases. Germline V gives CDR1 MRHNA, CDR2 SNTAGT.

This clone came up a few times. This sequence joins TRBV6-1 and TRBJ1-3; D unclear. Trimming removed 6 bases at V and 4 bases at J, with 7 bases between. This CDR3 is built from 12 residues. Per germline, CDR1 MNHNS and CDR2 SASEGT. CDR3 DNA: TGTGCCAGCAGCGCCCGCGGAAACACCATATATTTT. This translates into CASSARGNTIYF.

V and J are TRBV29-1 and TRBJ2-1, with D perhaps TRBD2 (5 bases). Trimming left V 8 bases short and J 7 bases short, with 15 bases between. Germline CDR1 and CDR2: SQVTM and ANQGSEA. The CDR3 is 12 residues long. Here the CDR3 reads CSYSLGTNEQFF. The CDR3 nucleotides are TGCAGCTACTCACTAGGAACGAATGAGCAGTTCTTC.

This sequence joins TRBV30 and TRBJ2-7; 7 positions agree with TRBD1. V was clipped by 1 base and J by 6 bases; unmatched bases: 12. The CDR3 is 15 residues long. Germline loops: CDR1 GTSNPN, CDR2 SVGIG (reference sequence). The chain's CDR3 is CAWSAGTIRGLEQYF. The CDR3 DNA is TGTGCCTGGAGTGCTGGGACGATAAGGGGGCTCGAGCAGTACTTC.

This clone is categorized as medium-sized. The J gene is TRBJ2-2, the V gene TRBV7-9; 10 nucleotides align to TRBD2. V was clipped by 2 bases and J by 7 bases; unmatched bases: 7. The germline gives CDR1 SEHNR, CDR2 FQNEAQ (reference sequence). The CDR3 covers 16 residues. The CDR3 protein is CASSLSLAGVSGELFF. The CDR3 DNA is TGTGCCAGCAGCTTAAGCCTAGCGGGAGTTAGCGGGGAGCTGTTTTTT.

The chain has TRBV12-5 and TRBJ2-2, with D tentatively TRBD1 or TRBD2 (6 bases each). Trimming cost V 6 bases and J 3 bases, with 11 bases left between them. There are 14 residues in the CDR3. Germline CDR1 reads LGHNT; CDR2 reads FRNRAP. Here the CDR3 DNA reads TGTGCTAGTGGCCCTAGGGGGGACACCGGGGAGCTGTTTTTT. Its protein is CASGPRGDTGELFF.

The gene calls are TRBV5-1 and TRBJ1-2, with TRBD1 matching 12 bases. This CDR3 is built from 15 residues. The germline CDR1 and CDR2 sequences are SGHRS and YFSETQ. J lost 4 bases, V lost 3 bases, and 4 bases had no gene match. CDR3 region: CASSWDRGPLYGYTF. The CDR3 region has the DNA TGCGCCAGCAGCTGGGACAGGGGGCCCCTCTATGGCTACACCTTC. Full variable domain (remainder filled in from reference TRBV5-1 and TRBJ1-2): KAGVTQTPRYLIKTRGQQVTLSCSPISGHRSVSWYQQTPGQGLQFLFEYFSETQRNKGNFPGRFSGRQFSNSRSEMNVSTLELGDSALYLCASSWDRGPLYGYTFGSGTRLTVV.

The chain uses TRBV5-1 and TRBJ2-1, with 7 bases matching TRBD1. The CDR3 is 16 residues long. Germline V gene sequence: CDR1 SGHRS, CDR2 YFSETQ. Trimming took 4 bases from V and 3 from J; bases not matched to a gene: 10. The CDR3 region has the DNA TGCGCCAGCAGCACCAGGACAGGCTTCGGCTACAATGAGCAGTTCTTC. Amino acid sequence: CASSTRTGFGYNEQFF.

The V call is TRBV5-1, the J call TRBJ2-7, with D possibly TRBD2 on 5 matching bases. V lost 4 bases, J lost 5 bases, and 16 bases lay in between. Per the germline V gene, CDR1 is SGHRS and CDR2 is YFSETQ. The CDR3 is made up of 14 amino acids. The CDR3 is CASSPSGIRDEQYF. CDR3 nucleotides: TGCGCCAGCAGCCCCTCCGGGATTCGGGACGAGCAGTACTTC.

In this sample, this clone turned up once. This chain's CDR3 is CASSFSGQPYFSYEQYF. CDR3 DNA sequence: TGTGCCAGCAGCTTTTCGGGACAGCCCTATTTTTCCTACGAGCAGTACTTC. This sequence joins TRBV5-6 and TRBJ2-7; 7 bases fit TRBD1. The CDR3 contains 17 residues. With V trimmed by 2 bases and J by 1 base, 12 bases remained unmatched. Germline-derived CDR1 and CDR2 are SGHDT and YYEEEE.

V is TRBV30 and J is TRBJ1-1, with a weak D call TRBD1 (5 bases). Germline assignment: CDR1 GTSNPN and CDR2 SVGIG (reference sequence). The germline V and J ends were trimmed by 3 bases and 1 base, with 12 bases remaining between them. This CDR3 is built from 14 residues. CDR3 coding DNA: TGTGCCTGGAGCCCCGGGGGTACGAACACTGAAGCTTTCTTT. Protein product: CAWSPGGTNTEAFF.

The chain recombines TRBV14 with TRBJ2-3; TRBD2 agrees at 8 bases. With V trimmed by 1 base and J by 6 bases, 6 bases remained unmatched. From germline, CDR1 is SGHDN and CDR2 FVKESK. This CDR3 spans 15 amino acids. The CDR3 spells CASSQGGSGTDTQYF. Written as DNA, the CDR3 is TGTGCCAGCAGCCAAGGGGGTAGCGGGACGGATACGCAGTATTTT. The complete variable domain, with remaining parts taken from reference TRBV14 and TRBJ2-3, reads EAGVTQFPSHSVIEKGQTVTLRCDPISGHDNLYWYRRVMGKEIKFLLHFVKESKQDESGMPNNRFLAERTGGTYSTLKVQPAELEDSGVYFCASSQGGSGTDTQYFGPGTRLTVL.

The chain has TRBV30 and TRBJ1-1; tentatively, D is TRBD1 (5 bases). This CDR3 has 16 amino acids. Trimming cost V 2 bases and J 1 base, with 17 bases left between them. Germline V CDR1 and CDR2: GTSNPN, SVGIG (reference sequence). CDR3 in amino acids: CAWSFGTVGWNTEAFF. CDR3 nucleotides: TGTGCCTGGAGTTTCGGGACGGTAGGATGGAACACTGAAGCTTTCTTT.

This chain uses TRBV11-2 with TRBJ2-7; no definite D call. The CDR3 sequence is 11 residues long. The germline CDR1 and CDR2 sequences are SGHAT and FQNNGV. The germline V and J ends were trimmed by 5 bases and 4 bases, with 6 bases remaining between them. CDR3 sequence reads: CASSLLYEQYF. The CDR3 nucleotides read TGTGCCAGCAGCCTCTTATACGAGCAGTACTTC.

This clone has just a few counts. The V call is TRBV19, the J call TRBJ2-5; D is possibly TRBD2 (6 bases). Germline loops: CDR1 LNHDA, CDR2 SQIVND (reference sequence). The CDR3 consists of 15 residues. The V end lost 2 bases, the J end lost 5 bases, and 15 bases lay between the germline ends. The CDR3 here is CASSITRDSRETQYF. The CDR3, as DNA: TGTGCCAGTAGTATAACCCGGGACTCCCGGGAGACCCAGTACTTC.

Written as DNA, the CDR3 is TGTGCCAGCAGAGCAGGACAGGGGAACACTGAAGCTTTCTTT. It is translated as CASRAGQGNTEAFF. The chain links TRBV6-5 to TRBJ1-1, with 8 bases identical to TRBD1. Losses at the gene ends were 6 bases for V and 1 base for J; bases not matched to a gene: 4. The CDR3 is made up of 14 amino acids. Germline CDR1 MNHEY, CDR2 SVGAGI.